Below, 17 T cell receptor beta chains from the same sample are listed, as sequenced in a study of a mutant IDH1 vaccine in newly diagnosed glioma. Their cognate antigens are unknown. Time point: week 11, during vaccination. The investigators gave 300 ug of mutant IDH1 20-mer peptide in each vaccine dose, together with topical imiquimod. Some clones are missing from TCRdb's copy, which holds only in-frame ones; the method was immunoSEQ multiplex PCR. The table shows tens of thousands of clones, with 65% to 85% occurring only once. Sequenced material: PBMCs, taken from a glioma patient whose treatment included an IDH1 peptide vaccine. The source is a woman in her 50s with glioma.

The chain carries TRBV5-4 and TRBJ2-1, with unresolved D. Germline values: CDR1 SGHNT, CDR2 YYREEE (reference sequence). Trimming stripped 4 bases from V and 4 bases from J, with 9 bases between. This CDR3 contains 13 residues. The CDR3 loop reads CASSVGQYNEQFF. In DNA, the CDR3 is TGTGCCAGCAGCGTGGGCCAGTACAATGAGCAGTTCTTC.

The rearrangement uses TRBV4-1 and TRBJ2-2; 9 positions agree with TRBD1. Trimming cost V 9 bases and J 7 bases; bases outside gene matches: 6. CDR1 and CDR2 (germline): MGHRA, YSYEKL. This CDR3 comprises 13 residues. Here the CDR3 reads CASKQGAVGELFF. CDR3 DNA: TGCGCCAGTAAACAGGGGGCGGTCGGGGAGCTGTTTTTT.

The CDR3: CAISDMGTGNEKLFF. As DNA, the CDR3 is TGTGCCATCAGTGACATGGGCACAGGGAATGAAAAACTGTTTTTT. V is TRBV10-3 and J is TRBJ1-4, with D possibly matching TRBD1 (6 bases). The CDR3 contains 15 residues. The V end lost 3 bases, the J end lost 5 bases, and 13 bases lay between the germline ends. CDR1 ENHRY and CDR2 SYGVKD come from the germline V gene.

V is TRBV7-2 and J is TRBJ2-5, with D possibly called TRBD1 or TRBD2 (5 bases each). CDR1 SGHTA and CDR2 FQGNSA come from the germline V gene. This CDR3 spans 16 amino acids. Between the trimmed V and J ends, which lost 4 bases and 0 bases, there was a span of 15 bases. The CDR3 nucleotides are TGTGCCAGCAGCTCAACCGGGACCCTGTACCAAGAGACCCAGTACTTC. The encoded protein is CASSSTGTLYQETQYF.

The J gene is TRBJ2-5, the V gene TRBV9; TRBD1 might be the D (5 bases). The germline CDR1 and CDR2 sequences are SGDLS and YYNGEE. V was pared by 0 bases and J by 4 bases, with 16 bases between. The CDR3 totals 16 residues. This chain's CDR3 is CASSVGTKGQGETQYF. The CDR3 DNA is TGTGCCAGCAGCGTAGGAACTAAGGGGCAGGGAGAGACCCAGTACTTC. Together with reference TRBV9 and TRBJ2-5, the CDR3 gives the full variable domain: DSGVTQTPKHLITATGQRVTLRCSPRSGDLSVYWYQQSLDQGLQFLIQYYNGEERAKGNILERFSAQQFPDLHSELNLSSLELGDSALYFCASSVGTKGQGETQYFGPGTRLLVL.

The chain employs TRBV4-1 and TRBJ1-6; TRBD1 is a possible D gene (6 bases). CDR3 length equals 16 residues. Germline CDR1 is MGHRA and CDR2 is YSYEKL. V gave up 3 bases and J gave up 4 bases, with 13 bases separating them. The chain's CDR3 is CASSQVAGTYNSPLHF. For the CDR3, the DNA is TGCGCCAGCAGCCAGGTTGCCGGGACATATAATTCACCCCTCCACTTT.

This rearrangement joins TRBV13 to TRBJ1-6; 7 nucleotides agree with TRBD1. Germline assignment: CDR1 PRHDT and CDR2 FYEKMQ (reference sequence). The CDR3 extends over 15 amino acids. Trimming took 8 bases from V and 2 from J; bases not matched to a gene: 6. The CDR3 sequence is CASDRGTAYNSPLHF. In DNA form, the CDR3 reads TGTGCCAGCGACCGAGGGACAGCCTATAATTCACCCCTCCACTTT.

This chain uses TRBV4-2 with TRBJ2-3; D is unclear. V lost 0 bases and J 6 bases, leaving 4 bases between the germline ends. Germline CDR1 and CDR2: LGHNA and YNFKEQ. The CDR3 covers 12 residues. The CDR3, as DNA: TGTGCCAGCAGCCAAGATGTTGATACGCAGTATTTT. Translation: CASSQDVDTQYF.

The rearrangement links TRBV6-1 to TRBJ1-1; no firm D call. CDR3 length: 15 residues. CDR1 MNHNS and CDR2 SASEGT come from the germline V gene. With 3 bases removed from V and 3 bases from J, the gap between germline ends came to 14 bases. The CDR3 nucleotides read TGTGCCAGCAGTGATAGCTCGGGGTGGGACACTGAAGCTTTCTTT. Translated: CASSDSSGWDTEAFF.

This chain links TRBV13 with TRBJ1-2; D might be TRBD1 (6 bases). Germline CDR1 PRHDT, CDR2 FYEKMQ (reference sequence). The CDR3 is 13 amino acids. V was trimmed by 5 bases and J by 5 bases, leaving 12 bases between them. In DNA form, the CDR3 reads TGTGCCAGCAGCCCCCGGGGGGCGTATGGCTACACCTTC. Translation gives CASSPRGAYGYTF.

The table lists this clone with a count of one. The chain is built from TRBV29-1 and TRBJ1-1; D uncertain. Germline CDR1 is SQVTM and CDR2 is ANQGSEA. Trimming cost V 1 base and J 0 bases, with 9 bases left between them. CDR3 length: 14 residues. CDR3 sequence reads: CSVEALGMNTEAFF. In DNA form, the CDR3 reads TGCAGCGTTGAAGCCCTAGGGATGAACACTGAAGCTTTCTTT.

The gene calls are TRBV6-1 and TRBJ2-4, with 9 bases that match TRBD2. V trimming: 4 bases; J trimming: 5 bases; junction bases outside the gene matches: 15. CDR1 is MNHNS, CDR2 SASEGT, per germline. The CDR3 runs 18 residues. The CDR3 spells CASSVPPVAGGPQNIQYF. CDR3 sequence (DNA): TGTGCCAGCAGTGTTCCCCCTGTGGCGGGGGGGCCGCAAAACATTCAGTACTTC.

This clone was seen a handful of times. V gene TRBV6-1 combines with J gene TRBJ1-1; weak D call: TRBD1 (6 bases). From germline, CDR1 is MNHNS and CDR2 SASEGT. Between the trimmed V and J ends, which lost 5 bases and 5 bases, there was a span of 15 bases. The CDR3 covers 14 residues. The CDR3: CASSTDRRGTEAFF. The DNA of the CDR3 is TGTGCCAGCAGTACCGACAGGCGCGGTACTGAAGCTTTCTTT.

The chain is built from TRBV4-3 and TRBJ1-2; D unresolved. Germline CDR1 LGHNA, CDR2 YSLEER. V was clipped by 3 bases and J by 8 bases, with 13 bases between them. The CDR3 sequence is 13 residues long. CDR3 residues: CASSHPEGRGYTF. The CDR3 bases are TGCGCCAGCAGCCATCCGGAGGGCCGCGGCTACACCTTC.

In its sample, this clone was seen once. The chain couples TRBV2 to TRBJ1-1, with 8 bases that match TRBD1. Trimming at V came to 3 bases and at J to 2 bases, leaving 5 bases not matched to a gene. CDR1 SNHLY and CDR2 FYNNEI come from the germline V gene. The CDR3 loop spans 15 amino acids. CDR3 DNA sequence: TGTGCCAGCAGTGATCCGGACAGGGTAAACACTGAAGCTTTCTTT. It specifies CASSDPDRVNTEAFF. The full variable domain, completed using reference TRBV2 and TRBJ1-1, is EPEVTQTPSHQVTQMGQEVILRCVPISNHLYFYWYRQILGQKVEFLVSFYNNEISEKSEIFDDQFSVERPDGSNFTLKIRSTKLEDSAMYFCASSDPDRVNTEAFFGQGTRLTVV.

The CDR3 spells CSVGSGRGRETQYF. CDR3 DNA: TGCAGCGTTGGGAGTGGCAGGGGGCGAGAGACCCAGTACTTC. The J gene is TRBJ2-5, the V gene TRBV29-1, with 8 nucleotides matching TRBD1. Germline V gene data show CDR1 as SQVTM and CDR2 as ANQGSEA. This CDR3 comprises 14 residues. V lost 4 bases and J lost 4; bases outside the gene matches: 8. Variable domain in full (rest from reference TRBV29-1 and TRBJ2-5): SAVISQKPSRDICQRGTSLTIQCQVDSQVTMMFWYRQQPGQSLTLIATANQGSEATYESGFVIDKFPISRPNLTFSTLTVSNMSPEDSSIYLCSVGSGRGRETQYFGPGTRLLVL.

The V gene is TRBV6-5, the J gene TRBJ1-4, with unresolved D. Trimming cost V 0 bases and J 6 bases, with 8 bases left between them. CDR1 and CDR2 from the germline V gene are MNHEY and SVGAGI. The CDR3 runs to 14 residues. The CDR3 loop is CASSYSSPYEKLFF. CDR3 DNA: TGTGCCAGCAGTTACTCCAGCCCCTATGAAAAACTGTTTTTT.